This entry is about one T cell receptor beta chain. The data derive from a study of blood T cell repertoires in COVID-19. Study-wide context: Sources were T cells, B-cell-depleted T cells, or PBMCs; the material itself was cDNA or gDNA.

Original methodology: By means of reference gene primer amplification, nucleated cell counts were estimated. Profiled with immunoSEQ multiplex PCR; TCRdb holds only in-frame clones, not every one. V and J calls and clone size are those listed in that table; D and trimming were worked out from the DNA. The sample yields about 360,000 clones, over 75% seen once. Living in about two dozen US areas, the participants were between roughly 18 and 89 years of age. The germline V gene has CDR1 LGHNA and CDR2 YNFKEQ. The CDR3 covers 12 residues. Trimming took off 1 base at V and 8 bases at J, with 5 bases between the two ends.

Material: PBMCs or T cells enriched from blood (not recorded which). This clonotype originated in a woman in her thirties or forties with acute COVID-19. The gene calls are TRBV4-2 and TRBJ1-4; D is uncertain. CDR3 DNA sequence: TGTGCCAGCAGCCAAGCACAGGAAAAACTGTTTTTT. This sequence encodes CASSQAQEKLFF.